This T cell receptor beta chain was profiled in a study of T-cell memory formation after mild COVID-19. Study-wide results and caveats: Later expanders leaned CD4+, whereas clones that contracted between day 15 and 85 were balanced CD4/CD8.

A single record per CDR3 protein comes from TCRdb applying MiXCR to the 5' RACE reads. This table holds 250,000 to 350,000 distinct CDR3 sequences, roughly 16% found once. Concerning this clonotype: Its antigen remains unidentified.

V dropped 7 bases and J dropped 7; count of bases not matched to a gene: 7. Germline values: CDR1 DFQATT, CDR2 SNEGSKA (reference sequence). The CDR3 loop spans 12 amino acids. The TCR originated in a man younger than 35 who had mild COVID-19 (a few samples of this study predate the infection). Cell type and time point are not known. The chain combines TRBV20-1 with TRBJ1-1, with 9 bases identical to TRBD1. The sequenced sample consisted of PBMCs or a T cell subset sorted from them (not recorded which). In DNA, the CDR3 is TGCAGTGACACGACAGGGGGGGATGAAGCTTTCTTT. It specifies CSDTTGGDEAFF.